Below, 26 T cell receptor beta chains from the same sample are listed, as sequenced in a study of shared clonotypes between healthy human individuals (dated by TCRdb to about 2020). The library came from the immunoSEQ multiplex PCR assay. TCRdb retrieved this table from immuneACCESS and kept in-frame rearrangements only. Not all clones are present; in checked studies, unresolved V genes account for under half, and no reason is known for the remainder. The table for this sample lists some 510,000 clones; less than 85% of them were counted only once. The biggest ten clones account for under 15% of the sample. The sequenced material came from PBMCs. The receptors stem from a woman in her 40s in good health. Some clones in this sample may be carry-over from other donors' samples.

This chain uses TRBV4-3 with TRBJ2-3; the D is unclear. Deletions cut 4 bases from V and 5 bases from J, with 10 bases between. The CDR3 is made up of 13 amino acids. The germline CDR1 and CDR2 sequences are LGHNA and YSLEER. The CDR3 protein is CASSLSWEDTQYF. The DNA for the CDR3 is TGCGCCAGCAGCCTCTCGTGGGAAGATACGCAGTATTTT.

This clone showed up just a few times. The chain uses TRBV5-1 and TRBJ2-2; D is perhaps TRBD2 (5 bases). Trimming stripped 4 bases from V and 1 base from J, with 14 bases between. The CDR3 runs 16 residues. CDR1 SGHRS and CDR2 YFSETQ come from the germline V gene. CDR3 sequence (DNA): TGCGCCAGCAGCAGTTCGGGGATGATGAACACCGGGGAGCTGTTTTTT. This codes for CASSSSGMMNTGELFF.

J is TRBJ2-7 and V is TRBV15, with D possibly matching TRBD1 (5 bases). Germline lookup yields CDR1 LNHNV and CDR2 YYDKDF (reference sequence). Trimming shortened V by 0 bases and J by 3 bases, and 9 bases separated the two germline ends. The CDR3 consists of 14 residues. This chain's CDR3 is CATSRDARVYEQYF. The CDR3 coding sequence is TGTGCCACCAGCAGAGATGCCAGGGTCTACGAGCAGTACTTC.

The CDR3 here is CASSFGPDYGYTF. As DNA, the CDR3 is TGTGCCAGCAGCTTCGGGCCGGACTATGGCTACACCTTC. V gene TRBV7-3 combines with J gene TRBJ1-2; no definite D call. The germline gives CDR1 SGHTA, CDR2 FQGTGA. This CDR3 region has 13 residues. Trimming removed 3 bases at V and 3 bases at J, with 8 bases between.

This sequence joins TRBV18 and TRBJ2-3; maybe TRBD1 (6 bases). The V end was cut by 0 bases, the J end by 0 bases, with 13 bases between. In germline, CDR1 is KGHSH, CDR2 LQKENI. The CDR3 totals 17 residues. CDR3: CASSPPIGTRSTDTQYF. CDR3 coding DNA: TGTGCCAGCTCACCACCGATTGGGACAAGGAGCACAGATACGCAGTATTTT.

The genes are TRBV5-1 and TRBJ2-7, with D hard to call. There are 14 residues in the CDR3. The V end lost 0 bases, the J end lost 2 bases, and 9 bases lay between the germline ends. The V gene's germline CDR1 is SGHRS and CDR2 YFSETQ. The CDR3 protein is CASSLEAFPYEQYF. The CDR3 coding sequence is TGCGCCAGCAGCTTGGAGGCGTTCCCCTACGAGCAGTACTTC.

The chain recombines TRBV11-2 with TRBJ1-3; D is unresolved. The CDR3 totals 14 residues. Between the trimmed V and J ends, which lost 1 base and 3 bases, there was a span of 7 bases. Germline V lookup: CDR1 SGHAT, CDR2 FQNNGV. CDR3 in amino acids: CASSLVGSGNTIYF. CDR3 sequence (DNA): TGTGCCAGCAGCTTAGTAGGAAGTGGAAACACCATATATTTT.

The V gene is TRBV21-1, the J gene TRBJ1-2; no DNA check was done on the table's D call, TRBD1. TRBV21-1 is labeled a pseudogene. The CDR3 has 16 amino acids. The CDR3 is CASSKAVEDRGSGYTF. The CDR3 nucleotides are TGTGCCAGCAGCAAAGCGGTGGAGGACAGGGGTTCGGGCTACACCTTC.

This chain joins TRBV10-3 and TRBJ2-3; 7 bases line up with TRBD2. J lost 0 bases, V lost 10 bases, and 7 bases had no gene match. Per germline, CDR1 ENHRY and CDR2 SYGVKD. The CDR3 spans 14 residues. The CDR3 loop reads CATEAGPSTDTQYF. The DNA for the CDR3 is TGTGCCACGGAAGCGGGACCTAGCACAGATACGCAGTATTTT.

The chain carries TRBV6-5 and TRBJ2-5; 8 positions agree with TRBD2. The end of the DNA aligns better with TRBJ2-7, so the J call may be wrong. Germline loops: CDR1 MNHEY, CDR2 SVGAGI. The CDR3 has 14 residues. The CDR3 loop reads CASTTSGRIYEQYF. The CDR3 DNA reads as TGTGCCAGCACCACTAGCGGCAGGATCTACGAGCAGTACTTC.

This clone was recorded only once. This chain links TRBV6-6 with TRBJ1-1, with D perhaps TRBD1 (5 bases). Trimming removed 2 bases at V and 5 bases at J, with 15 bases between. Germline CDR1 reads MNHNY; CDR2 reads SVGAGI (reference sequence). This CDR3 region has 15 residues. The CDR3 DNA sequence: TGTGCCAGCAGTTACGCAGGGTATTTGATTACTGAAGCTTTCTTT. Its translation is CASSYAGYLITEAFF.

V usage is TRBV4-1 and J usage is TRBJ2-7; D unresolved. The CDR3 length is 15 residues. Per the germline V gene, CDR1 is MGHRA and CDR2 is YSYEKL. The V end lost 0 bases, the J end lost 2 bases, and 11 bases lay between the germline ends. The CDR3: CASSQDPYLTYEQYF. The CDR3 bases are TGCGCCAGCAGCCAAGATCCGTACCTTACCTACGAGCAGTACTTC.

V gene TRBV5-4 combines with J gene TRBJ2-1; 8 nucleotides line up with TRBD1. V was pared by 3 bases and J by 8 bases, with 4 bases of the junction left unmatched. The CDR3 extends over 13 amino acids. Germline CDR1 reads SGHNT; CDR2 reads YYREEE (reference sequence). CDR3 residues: CASSSQGVDEQFF. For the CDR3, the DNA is TGTGCCAGCAGCTCACAGGGGGTCGATGAGCAGTTCTTC. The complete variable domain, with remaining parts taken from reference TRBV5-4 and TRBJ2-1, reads ETGVTQSPTHLIKTRGQQVTLRCSSQSGHNTVSWYQQALGQGPQFIFQYYREEENGRGNFPPRFSGLQFPNYSSELNVNALELDDSALYLCASSSQGVDEQFFGPGTRLTVL.

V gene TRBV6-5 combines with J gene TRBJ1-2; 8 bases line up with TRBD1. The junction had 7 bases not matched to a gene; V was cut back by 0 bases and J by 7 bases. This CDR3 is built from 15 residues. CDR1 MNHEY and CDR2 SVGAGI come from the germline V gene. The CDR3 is CASSYSSQGVGGYTF. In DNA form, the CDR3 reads TGTGCCAGCAGTTACTCGTCACAGGGGGTCGGTGGCTACACCTTC.

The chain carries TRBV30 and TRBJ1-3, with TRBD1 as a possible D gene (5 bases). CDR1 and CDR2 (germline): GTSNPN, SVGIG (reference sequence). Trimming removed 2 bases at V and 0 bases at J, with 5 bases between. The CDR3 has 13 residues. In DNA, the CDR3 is TGTGCCTGGAGTACAGGCTCTGGAAACACCATATATTTT. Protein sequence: CAWSTGSGNTIYF.

CDR3 sequence reads: CASSFEPTAEQYF. CDR3 bases: TGTGCCAGCAGCTTCGAACCGACAGCCGAGCAGTACTTC. The genes are TRBV7-8 and TRBJ2-7; tentative D call: TRBD1 (5 bases). V was clipped by 3 bases and J by 6 bases, with 12 bases between them. CDR1 SGHVS and CDR2 FQNEAQ come from the germline V gene. CDR3 length equals 13 residues.

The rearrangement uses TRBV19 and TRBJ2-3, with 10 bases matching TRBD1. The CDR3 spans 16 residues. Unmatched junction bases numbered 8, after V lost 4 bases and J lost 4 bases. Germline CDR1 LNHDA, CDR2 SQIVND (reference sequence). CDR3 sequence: CASSTRDRGAADTQYF. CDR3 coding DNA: TGTGCCAGTAGTACTCGGGACAGGGGAGCGGCAGATACGCAGTATTTT.

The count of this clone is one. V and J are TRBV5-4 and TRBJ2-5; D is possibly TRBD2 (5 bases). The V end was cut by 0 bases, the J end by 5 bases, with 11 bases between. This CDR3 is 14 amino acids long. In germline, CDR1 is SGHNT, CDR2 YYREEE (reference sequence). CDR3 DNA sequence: TGTGCCAGCAGCTTGGCCGGGGTAGCGGAGACCCAGTACTTC. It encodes CASSLAGVAETQYF.

Written as DNA, the CDR3 is TGTGCCAGCAAACCACTAGGGTTGGATGAGCAGTTCTTC. This encodes CASKPLGLDEQFF. This chain uses TRBV6-5 with TRBJ2-1, with D perhaps matching TRBD2 (5 bases). The CDR3 consists of 13 residues. The ends were cut back, 7 bases at V and 8 bases at J, with 15 bases in the middle. CDR1 is MNHEY, CDR2 SVGAGI, per germline.

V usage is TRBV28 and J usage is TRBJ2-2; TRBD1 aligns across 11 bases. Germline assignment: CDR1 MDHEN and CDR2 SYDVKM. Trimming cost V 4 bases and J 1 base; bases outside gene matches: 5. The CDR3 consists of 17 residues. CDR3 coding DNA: TGTGCCAGCAGTTCCGGGACAGGGGGAATGAACACCGGGGAGCTGTTTTTT. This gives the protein CASSSGTGGMNTGELFF. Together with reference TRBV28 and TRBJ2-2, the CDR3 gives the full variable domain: DVKVTQSSRYLVKRTGEKVFLECVQDMDHENMFWYRQDPGLGLRLIYFSYDVKMKEKGDIPEGYSVSREKKERFSLILESASTNQTSMYLCASSSGTGGMNTGELFFGEGSRLTVL.

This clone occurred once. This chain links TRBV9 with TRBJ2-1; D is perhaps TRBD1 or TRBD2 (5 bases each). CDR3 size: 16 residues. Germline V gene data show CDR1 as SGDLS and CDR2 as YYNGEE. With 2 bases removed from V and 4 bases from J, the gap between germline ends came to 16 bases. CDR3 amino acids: CASSVGTGTRYNEQFF. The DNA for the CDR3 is TGTGCCAGCAGCGTGGGGACCGGCACCAGGTACAATGAGCAGTTCTTC. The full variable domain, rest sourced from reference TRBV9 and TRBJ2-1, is DSGVTQTPKHLITATGQRVTLRCSPRSGDLSVYWYQQSLDQGLQFLIQYYNGEERAKGNILERFSAQQFPDLHSELNLSSLELGDSALYFCASSVGTGTRYNEQFFGPGTRLTVL.

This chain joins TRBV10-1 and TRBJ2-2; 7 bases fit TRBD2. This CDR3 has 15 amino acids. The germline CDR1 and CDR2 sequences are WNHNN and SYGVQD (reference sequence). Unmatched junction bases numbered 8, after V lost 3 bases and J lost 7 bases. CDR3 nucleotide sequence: TGCGCCAGCAGTGACCCTCTAGCGGCCAACGGGGAGCTGTTTTTT. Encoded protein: CASSDPLAANGELFF.

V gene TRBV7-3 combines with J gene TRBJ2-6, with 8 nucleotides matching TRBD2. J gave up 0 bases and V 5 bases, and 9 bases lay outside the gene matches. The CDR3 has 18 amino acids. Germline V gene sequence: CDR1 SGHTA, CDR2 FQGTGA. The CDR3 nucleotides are TGTGCCAGCAGCCCGCCAGCGGGAGTTACCTCTGGGGCCAACGTCCTGACTTTC. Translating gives CASSPPAGVTSGANVLTF.

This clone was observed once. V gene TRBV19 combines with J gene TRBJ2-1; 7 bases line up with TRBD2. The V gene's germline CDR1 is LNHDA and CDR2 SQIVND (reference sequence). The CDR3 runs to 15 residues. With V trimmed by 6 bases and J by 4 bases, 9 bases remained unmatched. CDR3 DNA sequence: TGTGCCAGTAGAAGTCAGGCTAGCGGATACAATGAGCAGTTCTTC. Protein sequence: CASRSQASGYNEQFF.

The CDR3 DNA reads TGTGCCAGCAGCTGGAGGACAGGATCTGGAAACACCATATATTTT. Encoded protein: CASSWRTGSGNTIYF. The chain links TRBV7-2 to TRBJ1-3; 7 nucleotides align to TRBD1. The germline V gene has CDR1 SGHTA and CDR2 FQGNSA. V was pared by 4 bases and J by 1 base, with 4 bases of the junction left unmatched. CDR3 size: 15 residues. Complete variable domain (other parts from reference TRBV7-2 and TRBJ1-3): GAGVSQSPSNKVTEKGKDVELRCDPISGHTALYWYRQSLGQGLEFLIYFQGNSAPDKSGLPSDRFSAERTGGSVSTLTIQRTQQEDSAVYLCASSWRTGSGNTIYFGEGSWLTVV.

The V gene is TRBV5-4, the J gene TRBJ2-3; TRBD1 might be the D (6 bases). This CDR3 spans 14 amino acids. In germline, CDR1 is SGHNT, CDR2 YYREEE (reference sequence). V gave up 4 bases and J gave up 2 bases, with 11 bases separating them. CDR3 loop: CASSVRGITDTQYF. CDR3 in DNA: TGTGCCAGCAGCGTGAGGGGGATCACAGATACGCAGTATTTT.